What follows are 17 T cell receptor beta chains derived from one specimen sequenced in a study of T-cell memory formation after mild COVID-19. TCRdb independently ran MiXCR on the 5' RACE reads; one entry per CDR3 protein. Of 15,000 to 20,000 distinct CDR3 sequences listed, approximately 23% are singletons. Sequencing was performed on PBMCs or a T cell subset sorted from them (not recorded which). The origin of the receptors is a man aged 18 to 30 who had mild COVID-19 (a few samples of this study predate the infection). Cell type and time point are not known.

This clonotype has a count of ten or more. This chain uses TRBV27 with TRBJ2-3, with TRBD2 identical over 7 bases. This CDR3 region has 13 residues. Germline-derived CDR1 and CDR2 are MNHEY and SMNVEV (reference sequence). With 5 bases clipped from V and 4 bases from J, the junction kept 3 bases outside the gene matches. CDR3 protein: CASSLTSADTQYF. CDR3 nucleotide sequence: TGTGCCAGCAGTCTCACTAGCGCAGATACGCAGTATTTT.

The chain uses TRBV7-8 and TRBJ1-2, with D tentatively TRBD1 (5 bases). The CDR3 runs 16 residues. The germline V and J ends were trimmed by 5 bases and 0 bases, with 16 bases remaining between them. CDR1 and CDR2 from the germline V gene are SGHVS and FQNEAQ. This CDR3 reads CASSLGQAWANYGYTF. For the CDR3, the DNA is TGTGCCAGCAGCCTCGGACAAGCCTGGGCTAACTATGGCTACACCTTC. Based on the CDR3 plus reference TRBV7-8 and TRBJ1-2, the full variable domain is GAGVSQSPRYKVAKRGQDVALRCDPISGHVSLFWYQQALGQGPEFLTYFQNEAQLDKSGLPSDRFFAERPEGSVSTLKIQRTQQEDSAVYLCASSLGQAWANYGYTFGSGTRLTVV.

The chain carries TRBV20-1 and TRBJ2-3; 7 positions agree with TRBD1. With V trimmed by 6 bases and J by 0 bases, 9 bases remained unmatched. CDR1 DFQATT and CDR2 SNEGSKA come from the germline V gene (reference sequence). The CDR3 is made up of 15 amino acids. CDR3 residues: CSAGTVLLSTDTQYF. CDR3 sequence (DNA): TGCAGTGCAGGGACAGTTTTACTAAGCACAGATACGCAGTATTTT.

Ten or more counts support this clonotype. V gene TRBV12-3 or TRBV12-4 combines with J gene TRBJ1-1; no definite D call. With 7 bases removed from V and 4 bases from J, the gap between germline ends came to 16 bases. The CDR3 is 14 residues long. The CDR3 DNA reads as TGTGCCAGCATCCGAACTCCGGGTCTCACTGAAGCTTTCTTT. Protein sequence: CASIRTPGLTEAFF.

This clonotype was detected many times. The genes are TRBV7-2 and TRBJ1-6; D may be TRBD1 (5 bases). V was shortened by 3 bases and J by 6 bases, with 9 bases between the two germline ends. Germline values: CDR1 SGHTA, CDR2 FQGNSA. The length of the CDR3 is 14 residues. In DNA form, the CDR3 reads TGTGCCAGCAGCTTCTTGGGGGGTAATTCACCCCTCCACTTT. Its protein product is CASSFLGGNSPLHF.

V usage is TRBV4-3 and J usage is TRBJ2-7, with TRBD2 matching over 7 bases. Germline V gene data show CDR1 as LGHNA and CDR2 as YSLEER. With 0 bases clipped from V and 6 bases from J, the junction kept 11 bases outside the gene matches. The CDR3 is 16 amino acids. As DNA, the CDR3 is TGCGCCAGCAGCCAAGAAGCTCCGGGAGGTCCGGCCGAGCAGTACTTC. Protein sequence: CASSQEAPGGPAEQYF.

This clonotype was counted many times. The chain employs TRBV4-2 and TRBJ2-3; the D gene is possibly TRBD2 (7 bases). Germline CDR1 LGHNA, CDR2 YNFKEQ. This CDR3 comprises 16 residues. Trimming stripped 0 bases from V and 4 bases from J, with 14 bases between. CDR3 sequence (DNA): TGTGCCAGCAGCCAAGAGGGCGGGGGCCTTCCAGATACGCAGTATTTT. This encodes CASSQEGGGLPDTQYF.

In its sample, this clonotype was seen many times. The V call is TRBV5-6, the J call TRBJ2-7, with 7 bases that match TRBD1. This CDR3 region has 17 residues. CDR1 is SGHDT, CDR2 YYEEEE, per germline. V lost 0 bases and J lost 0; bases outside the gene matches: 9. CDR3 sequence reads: CASSLGRTGPLSYEQYF. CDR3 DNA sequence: TGTGCCAGCAGCTTGGGTCGGACAGGTCCCCTCTCCTACGAGCAGTACTTC.

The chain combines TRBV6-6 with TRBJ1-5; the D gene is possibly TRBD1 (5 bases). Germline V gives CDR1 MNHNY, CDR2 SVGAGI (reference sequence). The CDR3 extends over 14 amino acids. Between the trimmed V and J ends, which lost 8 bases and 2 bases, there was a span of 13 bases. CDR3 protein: CASGDSHGNQPQHF. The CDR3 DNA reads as TGTGCCAGCGGGGACTCTCACGGCAATCAGCCCCAGCATTTT.

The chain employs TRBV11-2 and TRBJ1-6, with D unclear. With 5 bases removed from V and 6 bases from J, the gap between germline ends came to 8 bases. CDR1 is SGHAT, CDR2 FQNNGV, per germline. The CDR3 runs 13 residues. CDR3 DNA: TGTGCCAGCAGCGGGCTGATTAATTCACCCCTCCACTTT. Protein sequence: CASSGLINSPLHF.

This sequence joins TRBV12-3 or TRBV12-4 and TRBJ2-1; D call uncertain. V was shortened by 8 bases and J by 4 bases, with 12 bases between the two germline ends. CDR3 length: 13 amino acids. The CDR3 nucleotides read TGTGCCAGCGGTTACGGTCCTTACAATGAGCAGTTCTTC. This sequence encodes CASGYGPYNEQFF.

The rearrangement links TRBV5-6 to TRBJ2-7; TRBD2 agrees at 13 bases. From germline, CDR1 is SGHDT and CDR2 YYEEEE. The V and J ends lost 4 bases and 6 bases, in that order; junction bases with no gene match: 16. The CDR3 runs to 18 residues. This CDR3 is CASSQTLIRLAGGIEQYF. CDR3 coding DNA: TGTGCCAGCAGCCAAACGCTCATTAGACTAGCGGGGGGAATCGAGCAGTACTTC.

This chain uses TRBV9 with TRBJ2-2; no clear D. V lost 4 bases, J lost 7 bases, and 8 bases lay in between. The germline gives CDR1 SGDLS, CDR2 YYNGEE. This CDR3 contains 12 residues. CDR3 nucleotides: TGTGCCAGCAGCACCGTGCACGGGGAGCTGTTTTTT. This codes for CASSTVHGELFF.

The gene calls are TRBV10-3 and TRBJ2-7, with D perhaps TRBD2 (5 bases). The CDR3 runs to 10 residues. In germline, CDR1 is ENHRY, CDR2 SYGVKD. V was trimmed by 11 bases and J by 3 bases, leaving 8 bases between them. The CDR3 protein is CAAGLYEQYF. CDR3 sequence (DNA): TGTGCCGCGGGCCTCTACGAGCAGTACTTC.

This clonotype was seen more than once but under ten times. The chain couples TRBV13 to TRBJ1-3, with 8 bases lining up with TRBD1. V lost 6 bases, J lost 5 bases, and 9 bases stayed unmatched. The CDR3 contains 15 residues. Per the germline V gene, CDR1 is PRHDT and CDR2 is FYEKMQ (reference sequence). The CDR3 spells CASSSGQASRNTIYF. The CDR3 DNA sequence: TGTGCCAGCAGTTCGGGACAGGCCTCGAGAAACACCATATATTTT. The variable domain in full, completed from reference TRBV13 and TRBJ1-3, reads AAGVIQSPRHLIKEKRETATLKCYPIPRHDTVYWYQQGPGQDPQFLISFYEKMQSDKGSIPDRFSAQQFSDYHSELNMSSLELGDSALYFCASSSGQASRNTIYFGEGSWLTVV.

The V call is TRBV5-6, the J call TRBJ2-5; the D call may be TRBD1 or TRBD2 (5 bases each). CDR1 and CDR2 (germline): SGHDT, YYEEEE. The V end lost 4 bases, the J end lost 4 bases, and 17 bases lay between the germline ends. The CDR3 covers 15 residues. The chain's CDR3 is CASSLVGEVGETQYF. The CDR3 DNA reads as TGTGCCAGCAGCCTGGTGGGGGAAGTGGGAGAGACCCAGTACTTC.

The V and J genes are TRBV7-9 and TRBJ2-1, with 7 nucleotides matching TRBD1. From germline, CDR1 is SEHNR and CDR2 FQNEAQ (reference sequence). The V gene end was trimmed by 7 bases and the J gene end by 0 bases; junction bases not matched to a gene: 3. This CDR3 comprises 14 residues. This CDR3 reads CASTGGSSYNEQFF. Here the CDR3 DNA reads TGTGCCAGCACAGGGGGTAGCTCCTACAATGAGCAGTTCTTC.